This T cell receptor beta chain was recorded in a study of blood T cell repertoires in COVID-19. Looking at the study overall: PBMCs, B-cell-depleted T cells, or T cells provided the cDNA or gDNA that made up the material.

This CDR3 is built from 14 residues. Germline loops: CDR1 SGHRS, CDR2 YFSETQ. V was trimmed by 0 bases and J by 4 bases, leaving 10 bases between them. Original handling: Quantification of nucleated cells was approximated via reference gene primer amplification. Some clones are missing from TCRdb's copy, which holds only in-frame ones; the method was immunoSEQ multiplex PCR. V and J calls and clone size are given by that table; D and trimming were obtained from the DNA. The sample gives 100,000 to 150,000 clones, around 81% of which show up once; approximately 9.1% is in the top ten. The sequence was obtained from a woman in her fifties or sixties with active or convalescent COVID-19. Specimen: peripheral blood. The chain carries TRBV5-1 and TRBJ1-2; D perhaps matches TRBD1 (6 bases). The CDR3 reads CASSLDTGTYGYTF. As DNA, the CDR3 is TGCGCCAGCAGCTTGGATACAGGGACCTATGGCTACACCTTC. The full variable domain, its missing parts supplied by reference TRBV5-1 and TRBJ1-2, is KAGVTQTPRYLIKTRGQQVTLSCSPISGHRSVSWYQQTPGQGLQFLFEYFSETQRNKGNFPGRFSGRQFSNSRSEMNVSTLELGDSALYLCASSLDTGTYGYTFGSGTRLTVV.